This paragraph covers one T cell receptor (beta chain) sequence. The antigen this receptor binds is unknown. Within one base of it there is no much larger clone, and no base qualities were kept. V sheds 2 bases and J sheds 8 bases, leaving 16 bases between their ends. CDR3 length: 15 amino acids, cysteine to phenylalanine. The entry retains the CDR3 DNA only, 45 bases that are in frame from base 1. CDR1 is given as LNHDA and CDR2 as SQIVND, both from the germline V gene (reference sequence). Whole blood was collected in K2EDTA tubes by collaborating institutions according to the institutions' own protocols. For TCRbeta analysis, collaborator samples were shipped as frozen whole blood, as isolated PBMCs, or as DNA extracted from either sample type. TCRbeta CDR3 regions were amplified from genomic DNA using the immunoSEQ Assay, a bias-controlled multiplex PCR. On the authors' methods: The number of nucleated cells in each sample was estimated from the amplification of reference gene primers within the assay. To quantify the absolute abundance of each unique TCRbeta CDR3 rearrangement, sequence reads were collapsed and filtered. For each sample, productive Simpson clonality was calculated as the square root of Simpson's diversity index across productive rearrangements. In its TCRdb copy, this immuneACCESS table keeps in-frame sequences only and misses some clones. Where compared with another copy, unresolved V genes explain less than half of these, and the others have no known cause. V and J calls and clone size follow that table, whereas D and trimming were derived from the DNA. Here the sample has more than 95,000 clones; 86% occur a single time. Roughly 4.9% of the sample rests with the top ten.

The data were obtained in a study of blood T cell repertoires in COVID-19 (TCRdb year 2020). Study-wide context: The collaborator samples originated in the United States, Italy and Spain and spanned the acute and convalescent phases of COVID-19. The prospective study material was composed of cDNA or gDNA derived from T cells, B-cell-depleted T cells, or PBMCs. Sample metadata almost always included a de-identified subject ID, COVID-19 status, age in years and sex. Samples came from the ongoing ImmuneRACE study (first 160 participants) plus 1,254 subjects from 6 global collaborators. Where HLA class I and class II types were available, the types were taken from metadata supplied by the sample provider, not from assay-based typing. Deeply sampled blood TCRbeta repertoires from subjects exposed to, actively infected with, or recovered from COVID-19 were included in the dataset. The repertoires were released in a freely available public database meant as a resource for research on the immune response to SARS-CoV-2.

General study outcomes and caveats: Clinical and demographic metadata were provided uncurated, with the amount varying by source and participant.

The source material was peripheral blood. Recombination connected TRBV19 to TRBJ2-1; TRBD2 is a possible D gene, resting on 5 matching bases. The TCR comes from a human donor in a cohort sampled during active COVID-19. The CDR3 protein sequence reads: CASSIRSGQWYEQFF. DNA sequence: TGTGCCAGTAGTATACGAAGCGGTCAATGGTATGAGCAGTTCTTC. The CDR3, completed at both ends by the reference TRBV19 and TRBJ2-1 genes, gives the full variable domain DGGITQSPKYLFRKEGQNVTLSCEQNLNHDAMYWYRQDPGQGLRLIYYSQIVNDFQKGDIAEGYSVSREKKESFPLTVTSAQKNPTAFYLCASSIRSGQWYEQFFGPGTRLTVL.